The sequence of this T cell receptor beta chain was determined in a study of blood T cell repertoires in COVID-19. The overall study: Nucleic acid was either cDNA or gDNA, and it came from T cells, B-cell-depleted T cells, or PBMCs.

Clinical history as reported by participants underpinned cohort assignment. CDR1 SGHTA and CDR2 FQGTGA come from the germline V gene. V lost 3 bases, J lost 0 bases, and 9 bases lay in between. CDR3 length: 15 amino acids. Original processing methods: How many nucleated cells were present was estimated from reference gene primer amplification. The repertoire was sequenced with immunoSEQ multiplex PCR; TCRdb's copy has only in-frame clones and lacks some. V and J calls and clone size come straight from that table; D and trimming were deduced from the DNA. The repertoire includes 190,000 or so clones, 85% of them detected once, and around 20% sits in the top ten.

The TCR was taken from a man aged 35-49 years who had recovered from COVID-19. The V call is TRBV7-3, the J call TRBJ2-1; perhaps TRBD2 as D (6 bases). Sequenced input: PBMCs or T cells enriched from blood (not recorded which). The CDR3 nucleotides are TGTGCCAGCAGCTTCGGGAGAGGCTCCTACAATGAGCAGTTCTTC. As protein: CASSFGRGSYNEQFF.